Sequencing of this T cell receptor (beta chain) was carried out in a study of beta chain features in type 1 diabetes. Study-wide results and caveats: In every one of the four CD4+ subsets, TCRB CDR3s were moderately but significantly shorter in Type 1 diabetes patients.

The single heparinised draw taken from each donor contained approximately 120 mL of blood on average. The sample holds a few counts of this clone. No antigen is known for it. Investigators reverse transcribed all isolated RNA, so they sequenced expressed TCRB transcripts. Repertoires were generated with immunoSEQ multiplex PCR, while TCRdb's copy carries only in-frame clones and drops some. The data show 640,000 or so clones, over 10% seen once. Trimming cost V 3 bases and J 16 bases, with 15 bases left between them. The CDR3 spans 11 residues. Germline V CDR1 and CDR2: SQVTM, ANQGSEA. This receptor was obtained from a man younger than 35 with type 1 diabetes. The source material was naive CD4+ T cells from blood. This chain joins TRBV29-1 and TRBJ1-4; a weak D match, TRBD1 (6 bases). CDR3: CSVDTGYMSFF. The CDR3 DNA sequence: TGCAGCGTTGATACAGGGTATATGTCGTTTTTT.